The present TCR beta chain was sequenced within a study of PD-L1 blockade in urothelial cancer. General study results and limits: Pretreatment peripheral blood TCR clonality that fell below the median predicted better survival among the patients studied.

Each PCR reaction had synthetic TCR analog templates spiked into it. Here immunoSEQ multiplex PCR was the method, and the copy in TCRdb shows in-frame clones only, minus some. The sample has 95,000 to 100,000 clones; more than 75% are singletons. Stated time point: pretreatment peripheral blood. Locally advanced or metastatic urothelial carcinoma affected the patients. Each patient contributed between 1 and 8 total time points of blood mononuclear cells, pretreatment and during treatment. This clone occurred once. Its antigen is as yet unknown. This receptor was obtained from a man aged 55-75 years with urothelial cancer. The starting material was PBMCs, obtained around atezolizumab (anti-PD-L1) treatment.

As DNA, the CDR3 is TGTGCCAGCACTCAGGGGAACCAGCCCCAGCATTTT. It yields the protein CASTQGNQPQHF. The gene calls are TRBV19 and TRBJ1-5, with a possible D match to TRBD1 (6 bases). V lost 9 bases to trimming and J lost 7 bases, with 13 bases between them. The CDR3 has 12 amino acids. Germline V gives CDR1 LNHDA, CDR2 SQIVND (reference sequence).